This entry lists 22 T cell receptor beta chains sequenced from one sample in a study of T cell responses to AZD1222 COVID-19 vaccine. Sequencing was performed with immunoSEQ multiplex PCR; in TCRdb, only in-frame clones are kept and a portion is missing. The data show under 150,000 clones, about 90% seen once. This specimen was peripheral blood, taken 28 days after the second AZD1222 dose. These receptors all come from an adult who received the AZD1222 COVID-19 vaccine.

This chain joins TRBV6-5 and TRBJ1-1, with a possible D match to TRBD1 (5 bases). V was pared by 2 bases and J by 3 bases, with 13 bases between. CDR1 and CDR2 from the germline V gene are MNHEY and SVGAGI. This CDR3 has 15 residues. CDR3 sequence reads: CASSYERRGDTEAFF. CDR3 bases: TGTGCCAGCAGTTACGAACGACGGGGGGACACTGAAGCTTTCTTT.

This sequence joins TRBV3-1 (or the pseudogene TRBV3-2) and TRBJ1-1; D gene ambiguous. In germline, CDR1 is LGHDT, CDR2 YNNKEL (reference sequence). V was trimmed by 1 base and J by 2 bases, leaving 2 bases between them. The CDR3 loop spans 12 amino acids. The DNA of the CDR3 is TGTGCCAGCAGCCAAGGTAACACTGAAGCTTTCTTT. Its translation: CASSQGNTEAFF.

V and J are TRBV19 and TRBJ1-6; D not certain. The CDR3 covers 16 residues. CDR1 and CDR2 (germline): LNHDA, SQIVND (reference sequence). V lost 5 bases, J lost 8 bases, and 19 bases lay in between. The CDR3 here is CASSPSTTYGDSPLHF. In DNA, the CDR3 is TGTGCCAGTAGTCCATCGACGACTTACGGGGATTCACCCCTCCACTTT.

The rearrangement uses TRBV15 and TRBJ1-6, with D uncertain. Trimming took 5 bases from V and 14 from J, leaving 22 bases between them. This CDR3 has 15 amino acids. CDR1 and CDR2 from the germline V gene are LNHNV and YYDKDF (reference sequence). DNA of the CDR3: TGTGCCACCAGCTTCCGAGGATACGGGGTAAATACCCTCCACTTT. Translation gives CATSFRGYGVNTLHF.

The CDR3 region is CASSPTSRQETQYF. The CDR3 nucleotides are TGTGCCAGCAGCCCGACTAGCCGCCAAGAGACCCAGTACTTC. The V call is TRBV5-8, the J call TRBJ2-5; 7 nucleotides agree with TRBD2. V lost 4 bases and J lost 1; bases outside the gene matches: 4. This CDR3 has 14 residues. Germline V CDR1 and CDR2: SGHTS, YDEGEE.

The table lists this clone with a few counts. The CDR3 DNA is TGTGCCAGCAGTGAAAGCTCCGTATCAGGGGAAGGTAGCACAGATACGCAGTATTTT. Encoded protein: CASSESSVSGEGSTDTQYF. V gene TRBV6-4 combines with J gene TRBJ2-3; possibly TRBD1 for D (6 bases). In germline, CDR1 is MRHNA, CDR2 SNTAGT. The CDR3 sequence is 19 residues long. Trimming stripped 3 bases from V and 0 bases from J, with 22 bases between.

The chain carries TRBV28 and TRBJ1-1; perhaps TRBD1 as D (5 bases). This CDR3 spans 14 amino acids. Germline V gives CDR1 MDHEN, CDR2 SYDVKM. The V gene lost 5 bases and the J gene lost 0 bases, with 10 bases spanning the gap. The CDR3 DNA reads as TGTGCCAGCAGTCGCGACAGCGTGAACACTGAAGCTTTCTTT. The encoded protein is CASSRDSVNTEAFF.

The J gene is TRBJ2-1, the V gene TRBV15, with 7 bases identical to TRBD1. Germline CDR1 LNHNV, CDR2 YYDKDF (reference sequence). The CDR3 covers 14 residues. V was pared by 1 base and J by 9 bases, with 6 bases of the junction left unmatched. In DNA, the CDR3 is TGTGCCACCAGCAGAGGTGAGGGGGCGGGTGAGCAGTTCTTC. It codes for CATSRGEGAGEQFF.

The chain links TRBV27 to TRBJ2-7; TRBD2 is a possible D gene (5 bases). Trimming stripped 3 bases from V and 1 base from J, with 13 bases between. The CDR3 spans 15 residues. Germline CDR1 and CDR2: MNHEY and SMNVEV (reference sequence). Here the CDR3 reads CASSLAGFGSYEQYF. The CDR3 DNA reads as TGTGCCAGCAGTTTGGCGGGCTTCGGGTCCTACGAGCAGTACTTC.

The V call is TRBV5-6, the J call TRBJ1-2; D perhaps matches TRBD1 (6 bases). V lost 3 bases and J lost 4, with 7 bases in between. The CDR3 extends over 12 amino acids. Germline CDR1 is SGHDT and CDR2 is YYEEEE. The CDR3 DNA is TGTGCCAGCAGCTCCAGGGGCTATGGCTACACCTTC. This translates into CASSSRGYGYTF.

This chain joins TRBV11-2 and TRBJ1-5; D remains ambiguous. Trimming left V 3 bases short and J 7 bases short, with 10 bases between. CDR3 length: 13 residues. Germline V gene sequence: CDR1 SGHAT, CDR2 FQNNGV. CDR3 nucleotides: TGTGCCAGCAGCTTTATGGCTGGGCAGCCCCAGCATTTT. This translates into CASSFMAGQPQHF.

The chain recombines TRBV10-3 with TRBJ2-4; either TRBD1 or TRBD2 may fit D (5 bases each). Germline V lookup: CDR1 ENHRY, CDR2 SYGVKD. This CDR3 has 14 amino acids. The V gene lost 0 bases and the J gene lost 6 bases, with 9 bases spanning the gap. In nucleotides, the CDR3 is TGTGCCATCAGTGAGTCCTCCGGGACAAACATTCAGTACTTC. This translates into CAISESSGTNIQYF.

The chain uses TRBV30 and TRBJ2-1; 9 nucleotides agree with TRBD2. CDR1 GTSNPN and CDR2 SVGIG come from the germline V gene (reference sequence). Trimming at V came to 2 bases and at J to 1 base, leaving 3 bases not matched to a gene. This CDR3 region has 15 residues. CDR3 residues: CAWSRLAASYNEQFF. The CDR3 DNA follows: TGTGCCTGGAGTCGACTAGCGGCGTCCTACAATGAGCAGTTCTTC. Complete variable domain (other parts from reference TRBV30 and TRBJ2-1): SQTIHQWPATLVQPVGSPLSLECTVEGTSNPNLYWYRQAAGRGLQLLFYSVGIGQISSEVPQNLSASRPQDRQFILSSKKLLLSDSGFYLCAWSRLAASYNEQFFGPGTRLTVL.

The gene calls are TRBV5-1 and TRBJ2-5, with D possibly being TRBD1 or TRBD2 (5 bases each). CDR3 length: 14 residues. V was trimmed by 4 bases and J by 5 bases, leaving 15 bases between them. From germline, CDR1 is SGHRS and CDR2 YFSETQ. The CDR3: CASSTEGERETQYF. Here the CDR3 DNA reads TGCGCCAGCAGCACCGAAGGGGAGAGGGAGACCCAGTACTTC.

V gene TRBV12-3 or TRBV12-4 combines with J gene TRBJ1-5; 10 bases line up with TRBD1. CDR3 length: 13 amino acids. J lost 11 bases, V lost 6 bases, and 7 bases had no gene match. The CDR3 spells CASRPGQGSAQHF. The CDR3 region has the DNA TGTGCCAGCAGGCCGGGACAGGGGTCAGCCCAGCATTTT.

This clone was picked up one time. This rearrangement joins TRBV7-2 to TRBJ1-3; possibly TRBD1 for D (6 bases). V lost 5 bases to trimming and J lost 3 bases, with 17 bases between them. The germline V gene has CDR1 SGHTA and CDR2 FQGNSA. The CDR3 consists of 16 residues. The CDR3 DNA follows: TGTGCCAGCAGCCCCAGCCCTACAGGGTTTGGAAACACCATATATTTT. This sequence encodes CASSPSPTGFGNTIYF.

This clone has more than one count but fewer than ten. The V call is TRBV2, the J call TRBJ1-2; D possibly corresponds to TRBD1 (5 bases). The CDR3 has 12 amino acids. The V gene's germline CDR1 is SNHLY and CDR2 FYNNEI. The V gene lost 8 bases and the J gene lost 4 bases, with 11 bases spanning the gap. CDR3 in DNA: TGTGCCAGCTATCAGGGAACCTATGGCTACACCTTC. Protein product: CASYQGTYGYTF.

This chain uses TRBV6-2 or TRBV6-3 with TRBJ1-2; 9 nucleotides match TRBD1. The CDR3 runs 14 residues. Germline CDR1 and CDR2: MNHEY and SVGEGT. V lost 1 base to trimming and J lost 7 bases; unmatched junction nucleotides: 4. CDR3 nucleotides: TGTGCCAGCAGTTACTTGGGACAGGGTTTTGGCTACACCTTC. As protein: CASSYLGQGFGYTF.

The chain uses TRBV11-2 and TRBJ2-2; 9 bases agree with TRBD1. The germline V gene encodes CDR1 SGHAT and CDR2 FQNNGV. The CDR3 runs to 16 residues. V lost 5 bases, J lost 0 bases, and 4 bases stayed unmatched. The CDR3 here is CASSRRQGANTGELFF. The CDR3 DNA reads as TGTGCCAGCAGCCGACGACAGGGGGCGAACACCGGGGAGCTGTTTTTT.

This sequence joins TRBV6-5 and TRBJ2-7; no reliable D call. Trimming pared 2 bases from V and 4 bases from J, leaving 15 bases between. Germline lookup yields CDR1 MNHEY and CDR2 SVGAGI. The CDR3 is 15 amino acids. CDR3 loop: CASSYSSYFPYEQYF. The CDR3 nucleotides read TGTGCCAGCAGTTACAGCTCCTACTTTCCTTACGAGCAGTACTTC.

The chain uses TRBV5-5 and TRBJ2-7, with D possibly matching TRBD2 (6 bases). The CDR3 has 14 amino acids. Trimming stripped 4 bases from V and 2 bases from J, with 13 bases between. Germline CDR1 and CDR2: SGHKS and YYEKEE (reference sequence). CDR3 protein: CASSGAGRTYEQYF. The CDR3 coding sequence is TGTGCCAGCAGCGGGGCGGGGAGGACCTACGAGCAGTACTTC.

This chain links TRBV2 with TRBJ1-2; weak D call: TRBD1 (6 bases). Per germline, CDR1 SNHLY and CDR2 FYNNEI. The CDR3 loop spans 14 amino acids. Trimming took off 3 bases at V and 5 bases at J, with 13 bases between the two ends. The CDR3 sequence: CASSEGGGSYGYTF. As DNA, the CDR3 is TGTGCCAGCAGTGAGGGGGGCGGCTCATATGGCTACACCTTC.